This is a list of T cell receptor beta chains from one sample in a study of T-cell reconstitution after alpha-beta-depleted transplantation in children. MiXCR was run by TCRdb on the PCR reads, yielding one entry per CDR3 protein. The table records approximately 430,000 distinct CDR3 sequences, about a sixth of them present only once. The starting material was PBMCs, mostly from graft donor cells, obtained 360 days after TCRalphabeta/CD19-depleted stem cell transplant. These receptors were taken from a boy under three years old who had a stem cell transplant for Wiskott-Aldrich syndrome, so the T cells may come from the graft donor. Both conserved end residues are part of each CDR3. Rows may omit the clone size; those that give it use once, few, many or a size class.

>TRBJ2-7|11|TRBV30|few
CAWSVLDEQYF
>TRBJ1-1|12|TRBV5-1|NA
CASSLEELEAFF
>TRBJ2-2|14|TRBV6-2/TRBV6-3|NA
CASRGSLPTGELFF
>TRBJ2-1|17|TRBV27|NA
CASSLLTRGKVYNEQFF
>TRBJ2-1|16|TRBV27|few
CASRNIAGGPYNEQFF
>TRBJ1-2|12|TRBV2|NA
CASGEGRRIDTF
>TRBJ2-7|18|TRBV11-1|few
CASSFRGSHRGFYYEQYF
>TRBJ1-2|15|TRBV5-6|few
CASSTPGDYQGGYTF
>TRBJ2-7|12|TRBV12-3/TRBV12-4|many
CASRDRTAEQYF
>TRBJ2-2|15|TRBV29-1|many
CSVEDEDRNTGELFF
>TRBJ1-1|14|TRBV7-9|many
CASSTDGGVTEAFF
>TRBJ2-5|10|TRBV20-1|few
CSARDETQYF
>TRBJ2-2|14|TRBV29-1|NA
CSVWRTGSSGELFF
>TRBJ2-3|20|TRBV2|NA
CASPLGDTSRGGSTTDTQYF
>TRBJ2-7|17|TRBV10-3|NA
CAISSSGAVYLLREQYF
>TRBJ2-7|12|TRBV4-1|few
CASSLPQGVKYF